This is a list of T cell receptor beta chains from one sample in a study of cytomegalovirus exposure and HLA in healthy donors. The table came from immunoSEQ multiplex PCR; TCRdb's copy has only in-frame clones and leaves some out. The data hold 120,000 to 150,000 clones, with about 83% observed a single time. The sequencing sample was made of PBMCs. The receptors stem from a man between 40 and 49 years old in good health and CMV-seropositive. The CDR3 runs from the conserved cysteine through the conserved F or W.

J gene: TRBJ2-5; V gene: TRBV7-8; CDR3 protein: CASSPTGVAGVQETQYF
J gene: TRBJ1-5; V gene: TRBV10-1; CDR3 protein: CASREDSQGSQPQHF
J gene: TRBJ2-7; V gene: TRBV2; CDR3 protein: CASNGETYPYEQYF
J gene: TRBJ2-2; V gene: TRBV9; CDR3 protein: CASSVDVGGRYTGELFF
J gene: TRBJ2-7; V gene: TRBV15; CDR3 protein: CATRASGAYEQYF
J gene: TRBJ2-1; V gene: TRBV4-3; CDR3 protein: CASSQGGGGGKNEQFF
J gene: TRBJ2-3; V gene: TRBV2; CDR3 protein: CASSEDLAGGADTQYF
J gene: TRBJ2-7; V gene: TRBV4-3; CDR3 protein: CASSRGTGSYEQYF
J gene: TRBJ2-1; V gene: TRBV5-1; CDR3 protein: CASRPGTGAGGEQFF
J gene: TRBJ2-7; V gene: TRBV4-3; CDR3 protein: CASSQELADRYEQYF
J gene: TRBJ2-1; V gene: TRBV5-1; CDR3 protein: CASSPSGRTEEQFF
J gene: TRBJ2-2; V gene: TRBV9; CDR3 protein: CASSVTSAGELFF
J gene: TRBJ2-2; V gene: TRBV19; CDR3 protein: CASTPLAGAGELFF
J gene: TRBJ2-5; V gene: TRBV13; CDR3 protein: CASSLGGVQETQYF
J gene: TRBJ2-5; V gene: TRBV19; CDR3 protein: CASSPTSGQETQYF
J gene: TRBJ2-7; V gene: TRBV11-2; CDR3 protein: CASSTRRGSYEQYF
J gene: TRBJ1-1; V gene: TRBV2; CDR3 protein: CASSENRGYTEAFF
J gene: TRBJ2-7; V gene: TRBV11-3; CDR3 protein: CASSLSGGEQYF
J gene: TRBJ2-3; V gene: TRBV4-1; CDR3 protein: CASSQGGASTDTQYF
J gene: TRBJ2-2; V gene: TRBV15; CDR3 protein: CATSRTPRGNTGELFF
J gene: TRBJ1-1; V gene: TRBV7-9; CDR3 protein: CASSLGRGPTEAFF
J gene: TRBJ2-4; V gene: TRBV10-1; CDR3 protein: CASSRDPGGPGNIQYF
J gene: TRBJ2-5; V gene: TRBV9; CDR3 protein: CASSVDLGPQETQYF
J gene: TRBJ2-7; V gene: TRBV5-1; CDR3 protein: CASSYSSGSEQYF
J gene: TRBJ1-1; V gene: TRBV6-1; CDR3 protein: CASSERDRGKAFF
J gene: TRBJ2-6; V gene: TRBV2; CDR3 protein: CAKKTAGANVLTF
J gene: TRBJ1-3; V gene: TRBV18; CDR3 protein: CASSPPGGSFSGNTIYF
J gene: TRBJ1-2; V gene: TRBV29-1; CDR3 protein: CSVGPDYGYTF
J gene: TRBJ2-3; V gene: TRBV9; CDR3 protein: CASSVGLVDTDTQYF
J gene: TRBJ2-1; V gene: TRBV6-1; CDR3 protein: CASSELDYSYNEQFF
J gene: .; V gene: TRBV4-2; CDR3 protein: CASSQVADRGEYEQYF
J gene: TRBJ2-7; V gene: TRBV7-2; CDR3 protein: CASSAQSREQYF
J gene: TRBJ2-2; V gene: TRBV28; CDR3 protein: CASSPDWNTGELFF
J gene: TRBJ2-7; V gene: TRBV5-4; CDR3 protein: CASSFDLSSYEQYF
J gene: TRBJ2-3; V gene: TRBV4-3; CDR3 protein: CASSQDLAGESDTQYF
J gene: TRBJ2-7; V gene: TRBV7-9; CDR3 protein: CASSLMSDGEQYF
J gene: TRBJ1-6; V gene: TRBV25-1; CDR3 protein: CASSELSTYNSPLHF
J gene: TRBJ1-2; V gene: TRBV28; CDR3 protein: CASSFRGHGYTF
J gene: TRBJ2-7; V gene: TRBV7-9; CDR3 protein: CASSLEGGSYEQYF
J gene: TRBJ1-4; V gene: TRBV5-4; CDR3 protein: CASSHNRGADEKLFF
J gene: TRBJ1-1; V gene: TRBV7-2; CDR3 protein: CASSRRRVTEAFF
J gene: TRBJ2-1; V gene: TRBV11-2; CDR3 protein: CASSPSGANNEQFF
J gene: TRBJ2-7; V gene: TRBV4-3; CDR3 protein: CASSQGTDYEQYF
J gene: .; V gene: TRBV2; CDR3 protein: CASTALVPYEQYF
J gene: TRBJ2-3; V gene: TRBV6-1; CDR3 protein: CASSEGVEADTQYF
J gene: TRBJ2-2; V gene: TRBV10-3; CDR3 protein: CAISGQADPGELFF
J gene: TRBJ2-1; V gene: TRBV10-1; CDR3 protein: CASSEGAGSQFF
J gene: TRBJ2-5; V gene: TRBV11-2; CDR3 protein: CASSLVGLSATQYF
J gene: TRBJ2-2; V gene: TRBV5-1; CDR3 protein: CASSLGDYANTGELFF
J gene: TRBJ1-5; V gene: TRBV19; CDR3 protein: CASNSGGQPQHF
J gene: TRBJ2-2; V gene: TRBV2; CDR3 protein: CASSGEHGELFF
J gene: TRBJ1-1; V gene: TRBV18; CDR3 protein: CASSSGLWTEAFF
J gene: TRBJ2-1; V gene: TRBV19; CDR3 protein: CASSILSPYNEQFF
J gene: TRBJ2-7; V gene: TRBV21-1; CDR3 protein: CASSERTSCEQYF
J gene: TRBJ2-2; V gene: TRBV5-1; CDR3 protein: CASSLTSGRGAGELFF
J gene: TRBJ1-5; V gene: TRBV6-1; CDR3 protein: CASSRQAGDQPQHF
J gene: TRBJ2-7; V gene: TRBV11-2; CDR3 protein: CASSLDKGLEVEQYF